Listed below are T cell receptor beta chains from one sample, sequenced in a study of metastatic and nonmetastatic thyroid tumors. TCRdb re-analyzed the PCR reads through MiXCR. In the table there are more than 10,000 clones, approximately 33% of which are singletons. The sample comprised tumor tissue. The receptors shown here come from a male donor with papillary thyroid cancer or a benign thyroid nodule (not recorded which). Some clones in this sample may be carry-over from other donors' samples. Both conserved end residues are part of each CDR3. The D gene is left open where the match is weak. Expanded clones get a size class; other rows say once, few or many, or leave the size out.

- | - | 13 | TRBJ2-1 | TRBV2 | CASNQRLDNEQFF | TGTGCCAGCAACCAGCGGTTAGACAATGAGCAGTTCTTC
- | few | 13 | TRBJ2-1 | TRBV10-3 | CAITGDTYNEQFF | TGTGCCATCACCGGGGACACGTACAATGAGCAGTTCTTC
TRBD1 | - | 14 | TRBJ1-1 | TRBV6-1 | CASSEQGENTEAFF | TGTGCCAGCAGTGAACAGGGGGAGAACACTGAAGCTTTCTTT
- | - | 12 | TRBJ2-7 | TRBV3-1 | CASSQVVDEQYF | TGTGCCAGCAGCCAAGTAGTCGACGAGCAGTACTTC
- | few | 18 | TRBJ1-2 | TRBV6-2/TRBV6-3 | CASSQTPLRVTDHYGYTF | TGTGCCAGCAGTCAAACCCCTCTACGAGTGACCGATCACTATGGCTACACCTTC
TRBD1 | - | 13 | TRBJ2-7 | TRBV6-1 | CASAKTGSSEQYF | TGTGCCAGCGCGAAGACAGGGTCAAGCGAGCAGTACTTC
TRBD1 | few | 15 | TRBJ2-7 | TRBV18 | CASSQGTGGSYEQYF | TGTGCCAGCTCACAAGGGACAGGGGGAAGCTACGAGCAGTACTTC
TRBD1 | - | 15 | TRBJ2-3 | TRBV5-1 | CASSPGTGGTDTQYF | TGCGCCAGCAGCCCCGGGACAGGGGGCACAGATACGCAGTATTTT
- | - | 18 | TRBJ1-2 | TRBV19 | CASSPQLTGRPLGYGYTF | TGTGCCAGTAGTCCTCAATTGACAGGACGCCCGTTAGGCTATGGCTACACCTTC
- | - | 13 | TRBJ2-2 | TRBV6-1 | CASATGRTGELFF | TGTGCCAGCGCAACCGGACGCACCGGGGAGCTGTTTTTT
- | - | 14 | TRBJ1-1 | TRBV11-3 | CASSTTNIDTEAFF | TGTGCCAGCAGCACCACAAACATTGACACTGAAGCTTTCTTT
- | few | 15 | TRBJ1-2 | TRBV24-1 | CATSGSGEGDYGYTF | TGTGCCACCAGTGGCTCCGGAGAGGGAGACTATGGCTACACCTTC
- | - | 13 | TRBJ1-2 | TRBV27 | CASSLVGLGGYTF | TGTGCCAGCAGTTTAGTAGGCCTGGGGGGCTACACCTTC
- | few | 13 | TRBJ2-3 | TRBV6-4 | CASSDGGTSTQYF | TGTGCCAGCAGTGACGGGGGGACTTCCACGCAGTATTTT
- | few | 13 | TRBJ2-5 | TRBV5-5 | CASSLDSQETQYF | TGTGCCAGCAGCTTGGACTCCCAAGAGACCCAGTACTTC
TRBD1 | - | 14 | TRBJ1-5 | TRBV6-1 | CASSKDRVVQPQHF | TGTGCCAGCAGTAAGGACAGGGTGGTACAGCCCCAGCATTTT
- | - | 14 | TRBJ2-7 | TRBV6-1 | CASRPLGPGDEQYF | TGTGCCAGCAGACCCTTGGGCCCGGGGGATGAGCAGTACTTC
TRBD1 | - | 14 | TRBJ2-7 | TRBV30 | CAWRKDRGHYEQYF | TGTGCCTGGAGAAAGGACAGGGGGCACTACGAGCAGTACTTC
TRBD1 | - | 15 | TRBJ1-2 | TRBV7-8 | CASSYTGTANYGYTF | TGTGCCAGCAGCTATACCGGGACAGCTAACTATGGCTACACCTTC
- | few | 14 | TRBJ2-2 | TRBV6-2/TRBV6-3 | CASSLGQHTGELFF | TGTGCCAGCAGTTTAGGGCAGCACACCGGGGAGCTGTTTTTT
TRBD1 | - | 13 | TRBJ1-2 | TRBV30 | CAGRAGGDYGYTF | TGTGCCGGGCGTGCAGGGGGCGACTATGGCTACACCTTC
TRBD1 | - | 14 | TRBJ2-7 | TRBV6-1 | CASIGTASSYEQYF | TGTGCCAGCATCGGGACAGCGAGCTCCTACGAGCAGTACTTC